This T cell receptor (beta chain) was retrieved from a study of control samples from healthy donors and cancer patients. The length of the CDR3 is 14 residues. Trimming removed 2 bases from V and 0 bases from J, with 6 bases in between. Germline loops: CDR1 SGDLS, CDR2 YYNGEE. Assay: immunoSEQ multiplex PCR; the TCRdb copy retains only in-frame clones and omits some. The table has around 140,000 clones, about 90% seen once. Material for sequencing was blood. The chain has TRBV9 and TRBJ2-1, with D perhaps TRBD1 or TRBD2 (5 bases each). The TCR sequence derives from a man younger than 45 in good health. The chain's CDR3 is CASSVGDSYNEQFF. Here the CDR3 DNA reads TGTGCCAGCAGCGTGGGGGACTCCTACAATGAGCAGTTCTTC.